This is a list of T cell receptor beta chains from one sample in a study of shared clonotypes between healthy human individuals. Produced via immunoSEQ multiplex PCR; TCRdb's table is partial and in-frame only. Of about 1 million clones listed, about 74% are singletons. The sample was memory CD4+ T cells sorted from blood. Receptor source: a man between 18 and 29 years old in good health. Each CDR3 is given with its conserved first and last residue. The D gene is left open where the match is weak. Size values are once, few and many counts, or a class for expanded clones, and some rows have none.

TRBV28 | . | . | CASSSTGSYEQYF
TRBV5-1 | TRBD1 | . | CASSYGDRGLNEQFF
TRBV30 | . | . | CAWSGDNYEQYF
TRBV4-3 | TRBD1 | . | CASSQAGDRNEQYF
TRBV6-1 | . | . | CASKREGSYEQYF
TRBV28 | . | . | CASTPGGIVRTEAFF
TRBV20-1 | . | . | CSARGQSEAFF
TRBV29-1 | TRBD2 | . | CSVVSGSSYNEQFF
TRBV19 | . | . | CASSIKNFGYGYTF
TRBV12-5 | . | . | CASGLVQPGNTGELFF
TRBV2 | . | . | CASSEDRRTGELFF
TRBV5-6 | . | few | CASSTVGSVAFF
TRBV7-6 | TRBD1 | . | CASSPQRGGYGEAFF
TRBV7-2 | TRBD2 | . | CASSPTSGANNEQFF
TRBV6-5 | . | . | CASTGANYGYTF
TRBV9 | . | . | CASSSGGGVRYGYTF
TRBV11-3 | TRBD1 | many | CASEDRGNSNQPQHF
TRBV6-1 | . | . | CASSVRDLDSPLHF
TRBV9 | TRBD1 | . | CASSTGTVKTQYF
TRBV6-1 | . | few | CASSGPEQYF
TRBV19 | . | . | CASSIFVEGNQPQHF
TRBV12-5 | TRBD1 | few | CASGWGDRLTDTQYF
TRBV6-1 | . | . | CASRTMITDTQYF
TRBV2 | . | few | CASTQLNTEAFF
TRBV10-2 | . | . | CASSAEAKNIQYF
TRBV9 | . | few | CASSVSGYGGAYTQYF
TRBV18 | . | . | CASSPPVGQQVYGYTF
TRBV29-1 | TRBD2 | . | CSVAWTSGTDTQYF
TRBV5-1 | TRBD2 | . | CASSSNPAGATTDTQYF